The rows below give T cell receptor beta chains drawn from one sample of a study of blood T cell repertoires in COVID-19. Some clones are missing from TCRdb's copy, which holds only in-frame ones; the method was immunoSEQ multiplex PCR. Among some 49,000 clones listed, around 81% were seen once. The specimen sequenced was peripheral blood. The receptors derive from a woman of 80 years or more with COVID-19, enrolled during active disease. CDR3s include the opening cysteine and the closing phenylalanine or tryptophan. The order of the fields is CDR3 protein, CDR3 DNA, J gene, V gene, D gene, clone size. The D gene is left open where the match is weak. The size entry is marked missing in some rows and otherwise reads once, few, many or a size class.

cdr3_aa: CATSGGLQETQYF
cdr3_nt: TGTGCCACCTCGGGGGGCCTCCAAGAGACCCAGTACTTC
j_call: TRBJ2-5
v_call: TRBV28
d_call: NA
clone_size: NA

cdr3_aa: CSGSDGSWNEQFF
cdr3_nt: TGCAGCGGTTCAGATGGGAGTTGGAATGAGCAGTTCTTC
j_call: TRBJ2-1
v_call: TRBV29-1
d_call: NA
clone_size: NA

cdr3_aa: CASSERGQGNSGNTIYF
cdr3_nt: TGTGCCAGCAGTGAGAGGGGACAGGGGAACTCTGGAAACACCATATATTTT
j_call: TRBJ1-3
v_call: TRBV6-1
d_call: TRBD1
clone_size: NA

cdr3_aa: CASSPSNGRSTDTQYF
cdr3_nt: TGTGCCAGCTCCCCCTCTAACGGGAGGAGCACAGATACGCAGTATTTT
j_call: TRBJ2-3
v_call: TRBV18
d_call: TRBD2
clone_size: few

cdr3_aa: CASSLVPTGVNLCTF
cdr3_nt: TGTGCCAGCAGCTTAGTCCCCACAGGGGTAAATCTGTGCACCTTC
j_call: TRBJ1-2
v_call: TRBV7-9
d_call: TRBD1
clone_size: NA

cdr3_aa: CASSLKSGANYGYTF
cdr3_nt: TGTGCCAGCAGCTTAAAGTCGGGAGCTAACTATGGCTACACCTTC
j_call: TRBJ1-2
v_call: TRBV7-9
d_call: NA
clone_size: NA

cdr3_aa: CATSVGTGAHEQYF
cdr3_nt: TGTGCCACCAGTGTGGGGACAGGGGCCCACGAGCAGTACTTC
j_call: TRBJ2-7
v_call: TRBV24-1
d_call: TRBD1
clone_size: few

cdr3_aa: CASSSGTSGRSTDTQYF
cdr3_nt: TGTGCCAGCAGCTCAGGGACTAGCGGGAGAAGTACAGATACGCAGTATTTT
j_call: TRBJ2-3
v_call: TRBV7-8
d_call: TRBD2
clone_size: NA

cdr3_aa: CASSLDGGGKGTQYF
cdr3_nt: TGCGCCAGCAGCTTGGACGGGGGGGGAAAGGGAACCCAGTACTTC
j_call: TRBJ2-5
v_call: TRBV5-1
d_call: TRBD2
clone_size: NA

cdr3_aa: CASRTRDSYEQYF
cdr3_nt: TGTGCCAGCCGAACCCGGGACAGCTACGAGCAGTACTTC
j_call: TRBJ2-7
v_call: TRBV7-9
d_call: TRBD1
clone_size: NA

cdr3_aa: CASSLIAGGYNEQFF
cdr3_nt: TGCGCCAGCAGCCTCATAGCGGGGGGTTACAATGAGCAGTTCTTC
j_call: TRBJ2-1
v_call: TRBV5-1
d_call: TRBD2
clone_size: NA

cdr3_aa: CASSSSGTGYYEQYF
cdr3_nt: TGTGCCAGCAGTTCCTCGGGGACAGGGTACTACGAGCAGTACTTC
j_call: TRBJ2-7
v_call: TRBV28
d_call: TRBD1
clone_size: NA

cdr3_aa: CASSSEPLAVLRNEQFF
cdr3_nt: TGTGCCAGCAGCTCCGAACCGCTAGCGGTACTGAGGAATGAGCAGTTCTTC
j_call: TRBJ2-1
v_call: TRBV7-6
d_call: TRBD2
clone_size: NA

cdr3_aa: CASSTRLAGIGETQYF
cdr3_nt: TGCGCCAGCAGCACACGACTAGCGGGAATAGGGGAGACCCAGTACTTC
j_call: TRBJ2-5
v_call: TRBV5-1
d_call: TRBD2
clone_size: NA

cdr3_aa: CAWSSGTGVEQYF
cdr3_nt: TGTGCCTGGAGTTCAGGGACAGGGGTCGAGCAGTACTTC
j_call: TRBJ2-7
v_call: TRBV30
d_call: TRBD1
clone_size: once

cdr3_aa: CASSLGTGTDTQYF
cdr3_nt: TGTGCCAGCAGCTTAGGGACAGGGACAGATACGCAGTATTTT
j_call: TRBJ2-3
v_call: TRBV7-9
d_call: TRBD1
clone_size: NA

cdr3_aa: CAISESKALGNTIYF
cdr3_nt: TGTGCCATCAGTGAGTCGAAAGCCTTGGGAAACACCATATATTTT
j_call: TRBJ1-3
v_call: TRBV10-3
d_call: NA
clone_size: NA

cdr3_aa: CASSLKRTGGGETQYF
cdr3_nt: TGTGCCAGCAGCTTAAAAAGGACAGGGGGAGGAGAGACCCAGTACTTC
j_call: TRBJ2-5
v_call: TRBV7-3
d_call: TRBD1
clone_size: NA

cdr3_aa: CASSLAETGLFYEQYF
cdr3_nt: TGCGCCAGCAGCTTGGCCGAGACAGGGTTGTTCTACGAGCAGTACTTC
j_call: TRBJ2-7
v_call: TRBV5-1
d_call: TRBD1
clone_size: NA

cdr3_aa: CASSPGTGSNNEQFF
cdr3_nt: TGTGCCAGCAGCCCCGGGACAGGGAGCAACAATGAGCAGTTCTTC
j_call: TRBJ2-1
v_call: TRBV7-9
d_call: TRBD1
clone_size: NA

cdr3_aa: CASSIRQGAYEQYF
cdr3_nt: TGTGCCAGTAGTATAAGACAGGGGGCCTACGAGCAGTACTTC
j_call: TRBJ2-7
v_call: TRBV19
d_call: TRBD1
clone_size: NA

cdr3_aa: CASSPTGSGSYEQYF
cdr3_nt: TGTGCCAGCAGCCCCACCGGGTCCGGCTCCTACGAGCAGTACTTC
j_call: TRBJ2-7
v_call: TRBV7-9
d_call: NA
clone_size: NA

cdr3_aa: CASSPSQQYNEQFF
cdr3_nt: TGTGCCAGCAGTCCCTCACAGCAATACAATGAGCAGTTCTTC
j_call: TRBJ2-1
v_call: TRBV27
d_call: NA
clone_size: NA

cdr3_aa: CASKGGGANTEAFF
cdr3_nt: TGCGCCAGTAAAGGCGGGGGCGCGAACACTGAAGCTTTCTTT
j_call: TRBJ1-1
v_call: TRBV5-1
d_call: NA
clone_size: few

cdr3_aa: CASNLRGLAHYGYTF
cdr3_nt: TGTGCCAGCAATCTCCGGGGCCTAGCGCACTATGGCTACACCTTC
j_call: TRBJ1-2
v_call: TRBV6-5
d_call: NA
clone_size: NA

cdr3_aa: CASSFRGGGRETQYF
cdr3_nt: TGTGCCAGTAGTTTTAGGGGCGGCGGGAGGGAGACCCAGTACTTC
j_call: TRBJ2-5
v_call: TRBV19
d_call: TRBD2
clone_size: NA

cdr3_aa: CASSLGANEAFF
cdr3_nt: TGTGCCAGCAGCTTAGGAGCAAATGAAGCTTTCTTT
j_call: TRBJ1-1
v_call: TRBV7-9
d_call: NA
clone_size: few

cdr3_aa: CAWSVQSRANYGYTF
cdr3_nt: TGTGCCTGGAGTGTTCAATCCCGAGCTAACTATGGCTACACCTTC
j_call: TRBJ1-2
v_call: TRBV30
d_call: NA
clone_size: NA

cdr3_aa: CASSLNSPYEQFF
cdr3_nt: TGTGCCAGCAGCTTAAATTCCCCTTATGAGCAGTTCTTC
j_call: TRBJ2-1
v_call: TRBV7-3
d_call: NA
clone_size: NA

cdr3_aa: CASSPSGTASAEDQPQHF
cdr3_nt: TGTGCCAGCAGTCCGTCCGGGACAGCAAGTGCAGAGGATCAGCCCCAGCATTTT
j_call: TRBJ1-5
v_call: TRBV28
d_call: TRBD1
clone_size: once

cdr3_aa: CASRLAVQETQYF
cdr3_nt: TGCGCCAGCCGGCTAGCAGTACAAGAGACCCAGTACTTC
j_call: TRBJ2-5
v_call: TRBV5-1
d_call: NA
clone_size: NA

cdr3_aa: CAWGRAGQANEKLFF
cdr3_nt: TGTGCCTGGGGTAGGGCGGGACAGGCTAATGAAAAACTGTTTTTT
j_call: TRBJ1-4
v_call: TRBV30
d_call: TRBD1
clone_size: once

cdr3_aa: CASSSAGDNEQFF
cdr3_nt: TGTGCCAGCAGCTCCGCGGGGGACAATGAGCAGTTCTTC
j_call: TRBJ2-1
v_call: TRBV7-3
d_call: TRBD2
clone_size: NA

cdr3_aa: CASSLADRYNEQFF
cdr3_nt: TGTGCCAGCAGCTTGGCCGACAGGTACAATGAGCAGTTCTTC
j_call: TRBJ2-1
v_call: TRBV5-4
d_call: NA
clone_size: NA

cdr3_aa: CSASTVGLNYGYTF
cdr3_nt: TGCAGTGCTAGTACAGTGGGCCTTAACTATGGCTACACCTTC
j_call: TRBJ1-2
v_call: TRBV20-1
d_call: NA
clone_size: NA

cdr3_aa: CATSGTGAKDEQYF
cdr3_nt: TGTGCCACCAGTGGGACAGGGGCAAAAGACGAGCAGTACTTC
j_call: TRBJ2-7
v_call: TRBV24-1
d_call: TRBD1
clone_size: NA

cdr3_aa: CATNPSRDTYGYTF
cdr3_nt: TGTGCCACCAACCCTAGTAGGGACACTTATGGCTACACCTTC
j_call: TRBJ1-2
v_call: TRBV9
d_call: NA
clone_size: NA

cdr3_aa: CASSPPGGQLFF
cdr3_nt: TGTGCCAGCAGTCCTCCGGGGGGGCAACTGTTTTTT
j_call: TRBJ1-4
v_call: TRBV11-2
d_call: NA
clone_size: NA